This TCR beta chain was obtained from a study of T cell changes during pregnancy in multiple sclerosis. CDR3 size: 14 residues. Germline V gene data show CDR1 as LNHDA and CDR2 as SQIVND (reference sequence). With V trimmed by 5 bases and J by 6 bases, 9 bases remained unmatched. The repertoire was sequenced with immunoSEQ multiplex PCR; TCRdb's copy has only in-frame clones and lacks some. The data show about 30,000 clones, roughly nine tenths seen once. Sample: CD8+ T cells from peripheral blood mononuclear cells, taken in the second trimester of pregnancy. The chain carries TRBV19 and TRBJ2-5, with 7 positions matching TRBD2. The clonotype originates from a female donor with multiple sclerosis, enrolled in a pregnancy study. For the CDR3, the DNA is TGTGCCAGTAGTGACTCCGGGACTATAAAGACCCAGTACTTC. Protein product: CASSDSGTIKTQYF. Full variable domain (rest looked up from reference TRBV19 and TRBJ2-5): DGGITQSPKYLFRKEGQNVTLSCEQNLNHDAMYWYRQDPGQGLRLIYYSQIVNDFQKGDIAEGYSVSREKKESFPLTVTSAQKNPTAFYLCASSDSGTIKTQYFGPGTRLLVL.